A selection of T cell receptor beta chains follows, all from one sample in a study of cytomegalovirus exposure and HLA in healthy donors. Generated by immunoSEQ multiplex PCR, the TCRdb table keeps only in-frame clones and is missing some. The sample lists 85,000 to 100,000 clones, 50% to 80% occurring once. Sequenced: PBMCs. The source of these receptors is a man between 60 and 75 years old in good health and CMV-seronegative. Both conserved end residues are part of each CDR3. D genes are given only for firm matches. Some rows have no size entry. The others give once, few or many, or a class for an expanded clone.

>TRBD1|TRBV7-9|TRBJ1-4|-|15
CASSSSNRGNEKLFF
TGTGCCAGCAGCTCGTCGAACAGGGGCAATGAAAAACTGTTTTTT
>-|TRBV7-8|TRBJ1-1|-|15
CASSLRLRPDIEAFF
TGTGCCAGCAGCTTAAGGCTCCGCCCGGACATTGAAGCTTTCTTT
>TRBD2|TRBV6-5|TRBJ2-2|once|16
CASSYGLAGVPGELFF
TGTGCCAGCAGTTACGGGCTAGCGGGAGTCCCCGGGGAGCTGTTTTTT
>TRBD1|TRBV19|TRBJ1-1|few|14
CASSIKGQGDEAFF
TGTGCCAGTAGTATAAAGGGACAGGGAGATGAAGCTTTCTTT
>TRBD2|TRBV7-9|TRBJ2-3|-|16
CSSSSGSGGLTDTQYF
TGTTCCAGCAGTTCAGGTAGCGGGGGCCTCACAGATACGCAGTATTTT
>-|TRBV14|TRBJ1-4|-|14
CASSQSRENEKLFF
TGTGCCAGCAGCCAAAGCAGGGAAAATGAAAAACTGTTTTTT
>-|TRBV6-1|TRBJ1-5|-|15
CASSGGPLGNQPQHF
TGTGCCAGCAGTGGGGGGCCTCTCGGCAATCAGCCCCAGCATTTT
>TRBD2|TRBV4-2|TRBJ2-3|-|15
CASSHLSGTQNTQYF
TGTGCCAGCAGCCACCTTAGCGGGACTCAAAATACGCAGTATTTT
>-|TRBV6-5|TRBJ1-1|once|13
CASSNRRNTEAFF
TGTGCCAGCAGTAACAGACGGAACACTGAAGCTTTCTTT
>-|TRBV6-5|TRBJ2-3|-|16
CASSYSGGGVTDTQYF
TGTGCCAGCAGTTACTCGGGCGGGGGCGTCACAGATACGCAGTATTTT
>-|TRBV6-5|TRBJ1-1|-|13
CASSLGQNTEAFF
TGTGCCAGCAGTCTGGGACAGAACACTGAAGCTTTCTTT
>-|TRBV5-8|TRBJ1-1|few|17
CASSLEVRDGWNTEAFF
TGTGCCAGCAGCTTGGAAGTCAGGGATGGGTGGAACACTGAAGCTTTCTTT